The entry below describes one T cell receptor beta chain. Its antigen specificity is not known. No base quality values were provided; no much bigger clone lies one nucleotide off. Sequenced using an Illumina MiSeq. Multiplex PCR with BIOMED2 TRB-A/B primer pools was used to amplify TRB rearrangements. Illumina-compatible adapters and 7-nucleotide sample barcodes were attached to the amplicons through two consecutive PCRs. Phusion HS II polymerase was used for all library PCRs. The amplicons were purified from gel with the NucleoSpin Gel and PCR Clean-up kit, measured on Qubit, and then pooled at 3.5 to 4 nM. Before Illumina next-generation sequencing, the quality of the amplicon pool was assessed on an Agilent 2100 Bioanalyzer. The authors processed their data as follows. MiXCR 3.0.8 with the default MiXCR reference library was used to annotate TRB rearrangements. Sequences with fewer than 2 reads and non-productive reads were filtered out, and every unique CDR3 nucleotide sequence was treated as a single clone. R 3.5.1 was used to calculate clonality, diversity, richness and V-J gene usage. GLIPH2 was used for TCR clustering by CDR3 similarity, and generation probabilities were calculated by OLGA. Only GLIPH2 clusters containing at least four unique TCR clonotypes present in at least three individuals were kept. TCRdb reprocessed the public reads (quality trimming at Q25 with fastp, clone calling with MiXCR) and kept in-frame beta chains. For every CDR3 protein sequence, its rows merge into one entry that carries the most common genes and DNA. The V and J calls come from TCRdb's annotation, not from the publication. This sample comprises approximately 15,000 distinct CDR3 sequences, around 30% of them detected only once. About 1% of the sample lies in the top ten.

Based on the germline V gene, the CDR1 and CDR2 sequences are SGHAT and FQNNGV. Trimming at the junction amounts to 5 bases on V and 3 bases on J, and the germline ends lie 8 bases apart. Inclusive of the bounding cysteine and phenylalanine, the CDR3 is 13 residues long. Only CDR3 DNA is held: 39 bases, read in frame from base 1. Genomic DNA extracted from blood was used in amounts of 250-500 ng for amplification of TRB repertoires. This entry is derived from a study of T and B cells in COVID-19 patients (dated by TCRdb to about 2020). With regard to the full study: Using TRB and IGH repertoire sequencing of peripheral blood, the study characterized adaptive immunity in COVID-19 patients who had active infection or had recovered. Of the approximately 21 patients in the active-infection cohort, approximately eleven were critically ill and needed mechanical ventilation or ECMO. Comorbidities linked to unfavorable COVID-19 outcome were present in 18 of 20 patients in the active-infection cohort. A couple of patients belonged to both the recovered and active cohorts because samples were available from active disease and after recovery. As many as 9 follow-up blood samples were collected from each patient, and in some individuals these samples spanned different disease stages. An age-matched reference group of 39 healthy donors negative for COVID-19 antibodies served as the comparison for repertoire analyses. A recovered cohort was made up of about 19 patients contributing 20 to 25 samples, mostly after mild to moderate COVID-19 managed as outpatients. Patients in the recovered cohort had a median age of around 30 years, compared with 67 years for patients in the active-infection cohort. Over 8.3 million TCR sequences were analysed from a TCR and BCR sequence repository that comprised fewer than 45 patients and roughly 74 time points. Study-wide conclusions, independent of this receptor: Patients with COVID-19 were reported to show strongly skewed TRBV/TRBJ gene usage. A total of about 2,000 TCR clusters were exclusive to the recovered cohort, and 31 of those clusters were low-pGen clusters. The size of the cohort was considered insufficient for assessing HLA contributions to COVID-19 susceptibility or severity. Specific T cell subsets (CD4+/Treg/CD8+) and sorted SARS-CoV-2-responsive or tetramer+ T cells had not yet been sequenced, and the corresponding sequencing experiments were ongoing. Blood samples obtained from mildly ill patients during symptoms, as well as early samples obtained from severe cases, were available only in scarce numbers. It was stated that prospective validation of the reported TCR clusters was required before the clusters could be put to clinical use. During active COVID-19 the TRB repertoires were highly clonal, but at recovery diversity and richness rose above the levels seen in healthy donors.

This chain is built from TRBV11-2 and TRBJ1-5; the D gene assignment is ambiguous. The material sequenced was blood. This TCR derives from a human donor who had recovered from COVID-19. The CDR3 protein is CASSLDLNQPQHF. The DNA reads TGTGCCAGCAGCCTGGACCTCAATCAGCCCCAGCATTTT. With the portions outside the CDR3 filled from the reference TRBV11-2 and TRBJ1-5 genes, the complete variable region becomes EAGVAQSPRYKIIEKRQSVAFWCNPISGHATLYWYQQILGQGPKLLIQFQNNGVVDDSQLPKDRFSAERLKGVDSTLKIQPAKLEDSAVYLCASSLDLNQPQHFGDGTRLSIL.